The 6 T cell receptor beta chains given below trace back to one sample, sequenced in a study of blood T cell repertoires in COVID-19. Method: immunoSEQ multiplex PCR; TCRdb's copy keeps in-frame clones and lacks some. The sample yields 65,000 to 85,000 clones, 70% to 90% seen once. The sample comprised peripheral blood. These receptors were taken from a human donor in a cohort sampled during active COVID-19.

This clone has a single count. Other nucleotide sequences in the sample specify the same CDR3. The CDR3 is CASKQSYQETQYF. CDR3 in DNA: TGTGCCAGCAAACAGAGCTACCAAGAGACCCAGTACTTC. V gene TRBV28 combines with J gene TRBJ2-5, with D unclear. The CDR3 length is 13 residues. The V end was cut by 7 bases, the J end by 0 bases, with 9 bases between. The germline V gene encodes CDR1 MDHEN and CDR2 SYDVKM.

This sequence joins TRBV7-8 and TRBJ2-7, with 13 positions matching TRBD2. The CDR3 is 16 amino acids. Germline trimming cut 6 bases from V and 3 bases from J; bases unmatched to any gene: 8. In germline, CDR1 is SGHVS, CDR2 FQNEAQ. This chain's CDR3 is CASRLGTSGTVYEQYF. The CDR3 DNA sequence: TGTGCCAGCAGGCTAGGGACTAGCGGGACGGTCTACGAGCAGTACTTC.

V is TRBV5-1 and J is TRBJ2-1; TRBD2 aligns across 9 bases. Germline V lookup: CDR1 SGHRS, CDR2 YFSETQ. The junction had 7 bases not matched to a gene; V was cut back by 2 bases and J by 7 bases. This CDR3 comprises 15 residues. The CDR3 sequence: CASSFAGGRWNEQFF. CDR3 coding DNA: TGCGCCAGCAGCTTTGCGGGAGGGCGGTGGAATGAGCAGTTCTTC.

The chain uses TRBV18 and TRBJ2-1; 9 nucleotides line up with TRBD2. This CDR3 is 15 amino acids long. Germline CDR1 KGHSH, CDR2 LQKENI. J gave up 4 bases and V 8 bases, and 9 bases lay outside the gene matches. Written as DNA, the CDR3 is TGTGCCAGCCAGTTAGCGGGAGATTTTTACAATGAGCAGTTCTTC. Protein: CASQLAGDFYNEQFF.

The rearrangement links TRBV7-9 to TRBJ2-5; D possibly corresponds to TRBD1 (5 bases). Trimming shortened V by 0 bases and J by 0 bases, and 8 bases separated the two germline ends. CDR1 and CDR2 from the germline V gene are SEHNR and FQNEAQ (reference sequence). The CDR3 extends over 15 amino acids. This CDR3 is CASSLAGAYQETQYF. For the CDR3, the DNA is TGTGCCAGCAGCTTAGCAGGGGCATACCAAGAGACCCAGTACTTC.

This chain uses TRBV24-1 with TRBJ2-3; 8 bases line up with TRBD2. V was clipped by 3 bases and J by 4 bases; unmatched bases: 5. The CDR3 totals 15 residues. The V gene's germline CDR1 is KGHDR and CDR2 SFDVKD. The CDR3 DNA follows: TGTGCCACCAGTGATCCAGCGGGAGTTTCAGATACGCAGTATTTT. This encodes CATSDPAGVSDTQYF.